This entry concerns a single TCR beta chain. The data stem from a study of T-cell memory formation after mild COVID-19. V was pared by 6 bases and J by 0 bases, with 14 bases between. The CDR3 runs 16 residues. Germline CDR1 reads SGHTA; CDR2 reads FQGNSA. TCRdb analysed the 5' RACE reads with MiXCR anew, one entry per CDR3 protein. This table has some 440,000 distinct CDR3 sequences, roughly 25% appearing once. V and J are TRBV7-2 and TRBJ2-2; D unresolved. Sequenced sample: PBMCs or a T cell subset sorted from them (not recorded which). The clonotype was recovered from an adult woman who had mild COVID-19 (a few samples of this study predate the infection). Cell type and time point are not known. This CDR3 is CASRALPRTNTGELFF. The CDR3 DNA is TGTGCCAGCAGAGCCCTCCCGCGGACGAACACCGGGGAGCTGTTTTTT.